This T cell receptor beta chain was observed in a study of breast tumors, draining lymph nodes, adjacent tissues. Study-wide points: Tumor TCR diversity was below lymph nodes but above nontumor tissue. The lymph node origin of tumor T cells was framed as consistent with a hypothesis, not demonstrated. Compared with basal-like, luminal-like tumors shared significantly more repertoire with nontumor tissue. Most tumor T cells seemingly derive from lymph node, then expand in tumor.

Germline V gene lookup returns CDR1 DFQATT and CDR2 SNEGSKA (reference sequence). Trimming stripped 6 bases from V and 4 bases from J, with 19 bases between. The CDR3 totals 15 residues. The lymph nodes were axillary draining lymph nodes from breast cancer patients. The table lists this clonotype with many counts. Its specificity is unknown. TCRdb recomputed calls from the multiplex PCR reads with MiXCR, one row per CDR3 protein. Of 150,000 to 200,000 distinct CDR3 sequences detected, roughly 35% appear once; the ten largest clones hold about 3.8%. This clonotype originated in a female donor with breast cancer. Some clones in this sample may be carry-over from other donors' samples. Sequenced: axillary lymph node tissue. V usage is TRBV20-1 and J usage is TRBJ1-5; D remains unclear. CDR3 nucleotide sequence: TGCAGTGCCCGCCTAAGGCAGGCCAGAAATCAGCCCCAGCATTTT. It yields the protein CSARLRQARNQPQHF.